The rows below give T cell receptor beta chains drawn from one sample of a study of blood T cell repertoires in COVID-19. Clones were read by immunoSEQ multiplex PCR, and TCRdb kept only the in-frame ones, dropping some. The sample has under 300,000 clones, 80% to 90% seen once. Input material: peripheral blood. Source of these receptors: an elderly man with acute or convalescent COVID-19. The CDR3 runs from the conserved cysteine through the conserved F or W. A D gene is named only where the DNA matches it firmly.

v_gene	len	j_gene	d_gene	CDR3aa
TRBV18	15	TRBJ2-1	TRBD2	CASSRVAGGRNEQFF
TRBV28	14	TRBJ2-7	TRBD1	CASKPGQGFKEQYF
TRBV5-6	12	TRBJ2-2	-	CASSFVSGELFF
TRBV2	15	TRBJ2-3	TRBD2	CASTRGAGATDTQYF
TRBV2	13	TRBJ2-7	-	CASSTDRTYEQYF
TRBV6-1	12	TRBJ2-2	-	CASSESTGELFF
TRBV10-3	13	TRBJ2-1	-	CAIRDTDYNEQFF
TRBV9	18	TRBJ2-3	TRBD1	CASSSRDRVPLFTDTQYF
TRBV7-9	15	TRBJ2-2	-	CASSLTGLGTGELFF
TRBV2	14	TRBJ1-1	-	CASSDDNPNTEAFF
TRBV15	15	TRBJ1-4	TRBD1	CATSTDRATNEKLFF
TRBV28	14	TRBJ1-5	TRBD1	CASTQGTGVRPQHF
TRBV3-1/TRBV3-2	15	TRBJ2-5	-	CASSPKRRGRETQYF
TRBV5-4	15	TRBJ2-7	TRBD2	CASSPTSGMMYEQYF
TRBV3-1/TRBV3-2	15	TRBJ2-1	TRBD2	CASSPTSGRAYEQFF
TRBV7-2	15	TRBJ2-1	TRBD2	CASSLVSGRNNEQFF
TRBV12-3/TRBV12-4	10	TRBJ1-1	-	CASRNTEAFF
TRBV11-2	14	TRBJ2-7	-	CASSPSVSSYEQYF
TRBV3-1/TRBV3-2	16	TRBJ2-1	TRBD1	CASSRIGQGVYNEQFF
TRBV5-1	15	TRBJ2-2	-	CASSPRASLPGELFF
TRBV28	14	TRBJ2-7	-	CASSLGHLAYEQYF
TRBV28	13	TRBJ2-3	-	CASSTTNTDTQYF
TRBV30	15	TRBJ2-7	TRBD1	CAWRVPGTGLNEQYF
TRBV23-1	15	TRBJ1-2	TRBD1	CASSQNRGRNYGYTF
TRBV1	16	TRBJ2-3	-	CTSSQYLAGGPDTQYF
TRBV5-5	15	TRBJ1-4	-	CASSLVADSGEKLFF
TRBV3-1/TRBV3-2	15	TRBJ2-1	-	CASSQGAGTYNEQFF
TRBV5-1	15	TRBJ2-1	-	CASSPEVSGYNEQFF
TRBV21-1	19	TRBJ2-3	-	CATSKKNHLDRAESDTQYF
TRBV18	17	TRBJ1-5	TRBD1	CASSPSDRGAHNQPQHF
TRBV2	14	TRBJ1-6	-	CASQGQAVRSPLHF
TRBV2	15	TRBJ1-5	-	CASRWGLGNNQPQHF